What follows is one TCR beta chain and its context. By sample share, this clone is medium-sized (0.01 to 0.1%). Its antigen specificity is not known. Base qualities were left out, and no much larger clone turns up one base away. This entry comes from a study of metastatic and nonmetastatic thyroid tumors (dated by TCRdb to 2018 to 2021). About the study as a whole: For patients with malignant and with benign thyroid disease, the researchers compared repertoires between peripheral blood samples and tumor or nodule tissue samples.

No patient had received any treatment before thyroid surgery. Patient clinical samples collected from the early 2010s to the late 2010s were retrospectively analysed using T-cell receptor beta sequencing. Looking up the germline V gene (reference sequence) yields CDR1 MNHEY and CDR2 SMNVEV. Measured from the cysteine to the phenylalanine, the CDR3 is 17 residues long. Of the read, only the CDR3 DNA is kept; its 51 bases are in frame from base 1. V has 6 bases trimmed and J has 3 bases trimmed; junction bases matching no gene number 11. Receptor amplification or capture employed PCR. Instrument on record: Illumina HiSeq 4000. High-throughput sequencing was used to profile the TCR beta-chain CDR3 region of every patient. On the authors' methods: A classifier to discriminate distant-metastatic papillary thyroid cancer patients was built from CDR3 differences across clinicopathological groups. The Shannon index was used to assess repertoire diversity, and the Morisita-Horn index was used to assess tumor-blood repertoire similarity. TCRdb took the public reads, trimmed them with fastp at Q25, ran MiXCR for clone calling and kept in-frame beta chains. The authors' filters were not applied to this entry. Counted in this sample were tens of thousands of clones; approximately 19% of them appeared once. The ten largest clones add up to approximately 4.6% of the sample.

The paper as a whole reports these results and caveats: TCR beta diversity was reported as significantly higher in malignant tumors than in benign nodules, in both blood and tumor samples.

Input material: blood. Rearrangement joined TRBV27 to TRBJ2-7; 13 central bases correspond to TRBD2. The sequence derives from a male donor with papillary thyroid cancer or a benign thyroid nodule (not recorded which). Some clones in this sample may be carry-over from other donors' samples. The bases are TGTGCCAGCAGCGGACTAGCGGGAGATCTAAACCTCTACGAGCAGTACTTC. Translated, this is CASSGLAGDLNLYEQYF.